Listed below are T cell receptor beta chains from one sample, sequenced in a study of shared clonotypes between healthy human individuals. Here immunoSEQ multiplex PCR was the method, and the copy in TCRdb shows in-frame clones only, minus some. Altogether hundreds of thousands of clones are present, 96% being singletons, with the ten largest covering less than 0.35%. Material: memory CD8+ T cells sorted from blood. The receptors stem from a man under 40 in good health. Both conserved end residues are part of each CDR3. A D gene is named only where the DNA matches it firmly. Rows may omit the clone size; those that give it use once, few, many or a size class.

J gene	D gene	clone size	CDR3 length	V gene	CDR3 protein	CDR3 DNA
TRBJ2-3	-	-	11	TRBV20-1	CSARGGNTQYF	TGCAGTGCAAGGGGTGGGAATACGCAGTATTTT
TRBJ2-1	TRBD1	-	16	TRBV5-8	CASSERDRGLNNEQFF	TGTGCCAGCAGCGAGAGGGACAGGGGGCTCAACAATGAGCAGTTCTTC
TRBJ2-7	-	-	15	TRBV27	CASSLSTRESYEQYF	TGTGCCAGCAGTTTATCGACCCGCGAATCCTACGAGCAGTACTTC
TRBJ1-4	-	-	17	TRBV4-2	CASSQRPWTGGDEKLFF	TGTGCCAGCAGCCAAAGGCCATGGACGGGGGGGGATGAAAAACTGTTTTTT
TRBJ2-3	-	-	12	TRBV6-6	CASTRLTDTQYF	TGTGCCAGCACTCGATTAACAGATACGCAGTATTTT
TRBJ1-1	-	-	9	TRBV10-1	CVHALRAFF	TGCGTCCACGCCCTCCGTGCTTTCTTT
TRBJ2-7	TRBD2	-	13	TRBV11-2	CASSLREEYEQYF	TGTGCCAGCAGCTTACGGGAGGAGTACGAGCAGTACTTC
TRBJ2-7	-	-	16	TRBV21-1	CASSKVGRGFSYEQYF	TGTGCCAGCAGCAAAGTAGGCAGGGGATTCTCCTACGAGCAGTACTTC
TRBJ2-5	TRBD2	-	15	TRBV19	CASSIDLAGGGTQYF	TGTGCCAGTAGTATAGACCTAGCGGGAGGGGGGACCCAGTACTTC
TRBJ2-7	TRBD1	-	14	TRBV5-6	CASSLGRGLNEQYF	TGTGCCAGCAGCTTGGGCAGGGGGCTAAACGAGCAGTACTTC
TRBJ2-7	-	-	15	TRBV6-1	CASTFTAGSSYEQYF	TGTGCCAGCACCTTCACTGCGGGTAGCTCCTACGAGCAGTACTTC
TRBJ2-7	-	once	15	TRBV27	CASSSVGGGSYEQYF	TGTGCCAGCAGTTCCGTGGGTGGGGGCTCCTACGAGCAGTACTTC
TRBJ2-7	-	-	9	TRBV2	CASNPEQYF	TGTGCCAGCAACCCCGAGCAGTACTTC
TRBJ2-3	TRBD1	-	16	TRBV5-6	CASSLPGTGDGDTQYF	TGTGCCAGCAGCTTGCCCGGGACAGGGGATGGAGATACGCAGTATTTT
TRBJ2-5	-	once	15	TRBV5-1	CASRTRQALGETQYF	TGCGCCAGCAGGACCAGACAGGCCTTAGGGGAGACCCAGTACTTC
TRBJ2-5	-	-	12	TRBV19	CASRNKEETQYF	TGTGCCAGTAGAAACAAAGAGGAGACCCAGTACTTC
TRBJ2-1	-	once	13	TRBV27	CASSARARGEQFF	TGTGCCAGCAGTGCCCGAGCGAGGGGGGAGCAGTTCTTC
TRBJ1-1	-	-	15	TRBV5-5	CASTLGPAGNTEAFF	TGTGCCAGCACATTAGGCCCGGCTGGGAACACTGAAGCTTTCTTT
TRBJ2-6	-	-	18	TRBV2	CASRVFHREGSGANVLTF	TGTGCCAGCAGAGTCTTTCACAGGGAGGGGTCTGGGGCCAACGTCCTGACTTTC
TRBJ2-7	-	few	11	TRBV28	CASSTPYEQYF	TGTGCCAGCAGTACCCCCTACGAGCAGTACTTC
TRBJ2-4	TRBD1	-	16	TRBV4-1	CASSQDSRGPKNIQYF	TGCGCCAGCAGCCAAGATTCCAGGGGGCCCAAAAACATTCAGTACTTC
TRBJ1-2	-	once	13	TRBV28	CAILSSANYGYTF	TGTGCCATCCTCTCCTCAGCTAACTATGGCTACACCTTC
TRBJ1-2	-	-	14	TRBV7-8	CASSFRRAGEGYTF	TGTGCCAGCAGCTTTCGCCGGGCAGGGGAAGGCTACACCTTC
TRBJ1-2	-	-	13	TRBV18	CASSPGGYYGYTF	TGTGCCAGCTCACCGGGCGGATACTATGGCTACACCTTC
TRBJ2-1	TRBD2	-	16	TRBV6-1	CASSEFGRASGNEQFF	TGTGCCAGCAGTGAATTTGGCAGGGCTAGCGGCAATGAGCAGTTCTTC
TRBJ2-3	-	once	16	TRBV7-9	CASSPLGERHTDTQYF	TGTGCCAGCAGCCCTTTGGGGGAGAGACACACAGATACGCAGTATTTT
TRBJ2-7	TRBD1	-	13	TRBV5-1	CASSLTGGGEQYF	TGCGCCAGCAGCTTGACAGGGGGCGGCGAGCAGTACTTC
TRBJ2-3	TRBD1	-	15	TRBV28	CASSRQGGSTDTQYF	TGTGCCAGCAGTCGACAGGGGGGCTCCACAGATACGCAGTATTTT
TRBJ2-2	-	-	14	TRBV11-2	CASSPGFNTGELFF	TGTGCCAGCAGCCCAGGCTTTAACACCGGGGAGCTGTTTTTT
TRBJ1-2	TRBD1	-	15	TRBV7-9	CASPNWGTANYGYTF	TGTGCCAGCCCCAACTGGGGGACAGCTAACTATGGCTACACCTTC
TRBJ2-1	-	-	10	TRBV7-9	CASSLGVKFF	TGTGCCAGCAGCTTGGGGGTGAAGTTCTTC
TRBJ1-5	-	-	15	TRBV4-1	CASSQERSFNQPQHF	TGCGCCAGCAGCCAAGAGCGGTCTTTCAATCAGCCCCAGCATTTT
TRBJ2-7	TRBD2	-	14	TRBV7-9	CASSVAGGAYEQYF	TGTGCCAGCAGTGTAGCGGGAGGAGCCTACGAGCAGTACTTC
TRBJ2-7	TRBD2	-	18	TRBV11-2	CASAKGRMSSGFGYEQYF	TGTGCCAGCGCAAAAGGGCGCATGTCTAGCGGGTTCGGGTACGAGCAGTACTTC
TRBJ2-3	-	-	14	TRBV19	CASSIIGDTDTQYF	TGTGCCAGTAGTATAATTGGCGACACAGATACGCAGTATTTT
TRBJ1-2	-	-	15	TRBV28	CASSPSSHINYGYTF	TGTGCCAGCAGCCCCTCCTCGCACATTAACTATGGCTACACCTTC
TRBJ2-3	-	-	13	TRBV19	CASKDRNTDTQYF	TGTGCCAGCAAGGACAGAAACACAGATACGCAGTATTTT
TRBJ2-1	-	-	13	TRBV5-1	CASSLTVNNEQFF	TGCGCCAGCAGCCTGACAGTAAACAATGAGCAGTTCTTC
TRBJ2-7	TRBD1	-	15	TRBV11-2	CASSYPRDRTYEQYF	TGTGCCAGCAGTTACCCCCGGGACAGGACCTACGAGCAGTACTTC
TRBJ1-1	-	once	12	TRBV6-1	CASSEQNTEAFF	TGTGCCAGCAGTGAACAGAACACTGAAGCTTTCTTT
TRBJ2-7	-	once	10	TRBV28	CASSANEQYF	TGTGCCAGCAGTGCTAACGAGCAGTACTTC
TRBJ2-3	-	-	13	TRBV6-1	CASSLETTDTQYF	TGTGCCAGCAGTTTGGAGACCACAGATACGCAGTATTTT
TRBJ2-7	TRBD1	-	15	TRBV6-1	CASSDMDRPLYEQYF	TGTGCCAGCAGTGATATGGACAGGCCACTCTACGAGCAGTACTTC
TRBJ2-7	-	-	14	TRBV27	CASSLGGPSYEQYF	TGTGCCAGCAGTTTAGGGGGGCCCTCCTACGAGCAGTACTTC
TRBJ2-7	TRBD2	-	15	TRBV2	CASSEVSGRAYEQYF	TGTGCCAGCAGTGAAGTAAGCGGGAGAGCCTACGAGCAGTACTTC
TRBJ2-3	TRBD2	-	15	TRBV4-1	CASSRLAPSTDTQYF	TGCGCCAGCAGCAGACTAGCGCCTAGCACAGATACGCAGTATTTT
TRBJ2-3	-	-	16	TRBV5-4	CASSQVGRGRTDTQYF	TGTGCCAGCAGCCAAGTAGGGAGGGGGCGCACAGATACGCAGTATTTT
TRBJ2-7	-	-	14	TRBV1	CTRNRPFSAYEQYF	TGCACCAGAAACAGGCCCTTTAGCGCCTACGAGCAGTACTTC
TRBJ2-7	TRBD1	once	14	TRBV29-1	CSVEVVRGLDEQYF	TGCAGCGTTGAAGTGGTAAGGGGGCTCGACGAGCAGTACTTC
TRBJ1-1	-	-	14	TRBV28	CASSLTGVNTEAFF	TGTGCCAGCAGTTTAACAGGTGTGAACACTGAAGCTTTCTTT
TRBJ1-2	TRBD1	-	15	TRBV29-1	CSVLYTGTGAYGYTF	TGCAGCGTCCTCTATACCGGGACAGGGGCGTATGGCTACACCTTC